This T cell receptor beta chain comes out of a study of CD8+ T cells in alopecia areata (dated by TCRdb to between 2018 and 2020). Study-level background: Treated patients were enrolled in an open-label pilot trial of oral tofacitinib at 5 to 10 mg twice daily for moderate-to-severe alopecia areata. On the human side, TCRbeta sequencing was run on scalp tissue and on sorted CD4+ and CD8+ peripheral blood T cells from healthy controls and from alopecia areata patients with either patchy or totalis/universalis disease. Tofacitinib-treated patients had biopsies at baseline and at 4 and 24 weeks of treatment, with a later scalp biopsy in several patients. High-throughput TCRbeta sequencing was used to examine T cell clonal expansion in alopecia areata in both the C3H/HeJ mouse model and human patients. TCRbeta CDR3 regions were amplified by immunoSEQ multiplex PCR with 35 Vbeta forward and 13 Jbeta reverse primers. Tofacitinib was administered for 6 to 18 months, and 6 months of follow-up off drug were then conducted to assess delayed response and recurrence. Scalp clonality was compared among normal scalp (n=4), patchy alopecia areata scalp (n=8), and alopecia totalis/universalis scalp (n=8). The RNA source kit depended on sample type: the PAXgene miRNA kit for fixed scalp, the miRNeasy kit for PBMCs, and the RNeasy kit for mouse skin. In treated patients, disease severity was measured using the SALT score, which gives the percentage of scalp surface area affected. Overall study results and their limits: Shared TCR sequences between patients were less evident than in mice, which may be partly attributable to HLA diversity in the patient population. Tofacitinib significantly decreased scalp clonality and the number of expanded CD8+ clones among the top 100 scalp clones. During tofacitinib treatment, many expanded lesional clones remained in scalp and blood, and this persistence may partly explain relapse after treatment is stopped. Because the treated cohort was small and included a single nonresponder, larger studies are needed to assess links between baseline CD8+ expansion and response. Compared with normal scalp, lesional scalp, particularly in alopecia totalis/universalis, had higher clonality and more expanded CD8+ clones, which suggests antigenic drive. Scalp TCR repertoire analysis is complicated because resident alphabeta T cells in normal human skin are also sequenced, whereas mouse skin is dominated by gammadelta T cells.

The CDR3, from cysteine to phenylalanine, totals 15 residues. The read is trimmed to its CDR3 DNA, 45 bases read in frame from base 1. A distance of 10 bases separates the germline ends of V and J, which lose 1 base and 0 bases respectively. CDR1 is given as MGHRA and CDR2 as YSYEKL, both from the germline V gene. This clone has a single count. The antigen it binds to is not known. Within one base of it there is no much larger clone, and no base qualities were kept. The time point label here, explained by the study, means: roughly 26 weeks on oral tofacitinib. This specimen's treatment or condition label, per the study, means: oral pan-JAK inhibitor, 5-10 mg twice daily. Lesional scalp punch biopsies and peripheral blood were obtained from alopecia areata patients. PBMCs were separated by density centrifugation and stained for CD3, CD4 and CD8, after which CD4+ and CD8+ T cells were sorted on a FACSAria.

The method behind the library was the immunoSEQ multiplex PCR assay. RNA was extracted from all samples and reverse transcribed into cDNA as template for TCR sequencing. SuperScript III was used to make first-strand cDNA, primed with a 2:1 mix of oligo-dT and random hexamers. A synthetic immune receptor repertoire was used to assess amplification bias, and residual bias was removed computationally. Under the source paper's analysis protocol: Raw reads were preprocessed to remove errors, and CDR3 was defined by IMGT conventions from the conserved cysteine to phenylalanine. Clonality was computed as 1 minus the Shannon entropy, with the entropy normalized by log2 of the number of productive unique TCRs. Whether scalp clones were CD4 or CD8 was inferred by matching scalp TCRbeta sequences against CD4 and CD8 repertoires sorted from blood. TCRdb carries this immuneACCESS record with in-frame sequences only. Its versions omit some clonotypes, under half of them owing to an unresolved V gene in the studies checked, with the rest unexplained. That table gives V, J and clone size, and the DNA gave D and trimming. In all, the sample holds around 110,000 clones, and roughly 89% of those were seen once. The biggest ten clones account for over 20% of the sample.

The clonotype was recovered from a human donor with alopecia areata. Sequences were derived from CD8+ T cells sorted from blood, sampled at week 24, from a patient treated with tofacitinib. The chain uses TRBV4-1 and TRBJ2-7, with the D segment identity uncertain. CDR3 protein: CASSQGSSASYEQYF. The bases read TGCGCCAGCAGCCAAGGATCCAGCGCCTCCTACGAGCAGTACTTC.